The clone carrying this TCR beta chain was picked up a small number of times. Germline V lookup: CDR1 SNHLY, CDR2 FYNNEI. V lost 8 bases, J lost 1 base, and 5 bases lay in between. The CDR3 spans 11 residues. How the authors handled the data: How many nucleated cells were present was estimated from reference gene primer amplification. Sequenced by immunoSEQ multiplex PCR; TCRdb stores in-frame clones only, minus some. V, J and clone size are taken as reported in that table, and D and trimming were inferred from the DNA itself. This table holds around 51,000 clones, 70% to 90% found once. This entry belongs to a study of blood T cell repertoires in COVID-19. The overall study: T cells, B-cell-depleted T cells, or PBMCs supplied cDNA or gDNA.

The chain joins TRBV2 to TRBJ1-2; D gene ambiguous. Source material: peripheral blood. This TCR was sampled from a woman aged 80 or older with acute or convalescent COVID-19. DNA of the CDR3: TGTGCCAGCGCTAATAACTATGGCTACACCTTC. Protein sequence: CASANNYGYTF.